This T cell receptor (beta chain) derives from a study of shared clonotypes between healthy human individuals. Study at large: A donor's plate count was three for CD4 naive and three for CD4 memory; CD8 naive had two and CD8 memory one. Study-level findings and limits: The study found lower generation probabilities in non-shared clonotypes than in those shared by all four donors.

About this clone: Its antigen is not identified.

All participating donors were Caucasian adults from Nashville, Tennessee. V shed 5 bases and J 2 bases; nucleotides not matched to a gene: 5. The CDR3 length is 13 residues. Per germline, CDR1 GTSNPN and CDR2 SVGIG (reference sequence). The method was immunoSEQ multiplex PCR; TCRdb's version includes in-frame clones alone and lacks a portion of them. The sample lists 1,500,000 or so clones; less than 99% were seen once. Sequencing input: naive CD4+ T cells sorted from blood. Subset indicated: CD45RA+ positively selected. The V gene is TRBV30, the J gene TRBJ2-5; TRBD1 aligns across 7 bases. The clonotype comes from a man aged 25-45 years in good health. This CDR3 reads CAWEQGDQETQYF. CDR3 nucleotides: TGTGCCTGGGAGCAGGGGGATCAAGAGACCCAGTACTTC. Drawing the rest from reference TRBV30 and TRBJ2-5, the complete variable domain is SQTIHQWPATLVQPVGSPLSLECTVEGTSNPNLYWYRQAAGRGLQLLFYSVGIGQISSEVPQNLSASRPQDRQFILSSKKLLLSDSGFYLCAWEQGDQETQYFGPGTRLLVL.